Described below is a single T cell receptor beta chain sequence and its context. Its antigen has not been determined. No much larger clonotype is one base removed from it; base qualities were not supplied. This sample was included in a study of shared clonotypes between healthy human individuals (dated by TCRdb to the early 2020s). As for the study more broadly: Three men and a couple of women, aged 18 to 49 years, made up the cohort. For each donor, CD4 naive and CD4 memory were each given three plates, CD8 naive was given two plates, and CD8 memory was given one plate. The study deeply sequenced blood TCR repertoires of about 5 healthy adults to estimate repertoire size and the extent of clonotype sharing between individuals. To increase sequencing depth and limit assay-specific biases, different laboratories used diverse techniques to prepare libraries and sequence TCR repertoires. Each donor's leukapheresis produced roughly between roughly 0.85 and 9.5 billion PBMCs. Overall study outcomes, separate from this receptor: About 5% of naive CD4, around 4% of naive CD8, roughly 2.4% of memory CD4, and about 0.4% of memory CD8 clonotypes were shared across a few donors. Estimated clonotype richness was generally larger for naive than for memory subsets. Pairwise subsampling indicated that sequencing depth was expected to affect the degree of clonotype sharing among donors. Higher generation probabilities were observed for clonotypes shared by all four sorted-subset donors than for non-shared clonotypes. Even with the large sequencing depth, rarefaction of the sorted-subset datasets indicated that sequencing was incomplete. Because the study included a small number of donors, the genetic and exposure-history diversity represented was limited. Sampling was restricted to blood, and TCR repertoires in tissue are likely to differ from TCR repertoires in blood.

Healthy HIV-negative adults with no recently reported acute infections or vaccinations were included as donors. All donors were Caucasian adults living in Nashville, Tennessee, USA. CD4+ T cells were enriched through magnetic negative selection, after which naive cells were positively selected on CD45RA and the remaining negative fraction served as the memory subset. Blood was obtained by leukapheresis, after which PBMCs were separated by Ficoll-Histopaque density gradient centrifugation and cryopreserved in liquid nitrogen vapor phase. Analytical flow cytometry was used to check the purity and quantity of each magnetically sorted T cell population. Genomic DNA was isolated from each sorted fraction and quantified by UV absorbance on a Nanodrop 2000c. Using the deep immunoSEQ assay, TCR CDR3 regions were amplified from genomic DNA by multiplex PCR. Genomic DNA extracted from each cell subset was distributed evenly over all wells of several immunoSEQ 96-well plates, and each plate served as one replicate. Each replicate PCR for sorted subsets received about 200 ng genomic DNA, equal to roughly 33,000 T cell genomes. Purified libraries were measured with a Qubit 3.0 fluorometer, size-checked on a Bioanalyzer 2100, and measured again with the KAPA Library Quantification kit. Each immunoSEQ 96-well plate was sequenced on its own single-read 150-cycle Illumina NextSeq 550 flow cell. As for the authors' bioinformatics: Because the immunoSEQ output held only junctional sequences and lacked quality scores, the filtering could not match the filtering applied to full-length reads. Sequences were annotated with PyIR, a Python wrapper for IgBLAST v1.9, and V/J genes and CDR3 were assigned using IMGT germline references. Reads with weak V/J assignments (E-value above 1e-6), missing CDR3, stop codons, out-of-frame junctions, or ambiguous translated residues were removed. V3J clonotypes were defined by identical inferred V gene, J gene, and CDR3 amino acid sequence. Percentage overlap between repertoires was computed as shared unique clonotypes divided by the size of the smaller repertoire. Richness of each repertoire was evaluated using RTK rarefaction, the Chao1 estimator, and Recon v2.1 estimates of unobserved clonotypes. Generation probabilities for all TCRbeta clonotypes obtained by the gDNA method from a handful of donors were computed using OLGA. TCRdb mirrors the immuneACCESS table, restricted to in-frame sequences. Some clones are absent from its copies; in checked studies, under half trace to an unresolved V gene, and the reason for the others is unknown. Clone size and V and J calls were adopted from that table, with D and trimming inferred from the DNA. The sample records over 2 million clones, about 90% of which are singletons. Around 0.4% of the sample lies in the top ten.

This TCR came from a man aged 18-30 years in good health. Some clones in this sample may be carry-over from other donors' samples. Sequencing used naive CD4+ T cells from PBMCs. The intended sense of this specimen's cell subset or site label: CD45RA+ positively selected.

The CDR3 is CASSQGLGEQFF. The sequence in DNA is TGTGCCAGCAGCCAGGGACTGGGAGAGCAGTTCTTC. The chain uses TRBV6-4 and TRBJ2-1, with a tentative D gene TRBD2 over 6 matching bases. Its CDR3 holds 12 amino acids, cysteine through phenylalanine. The retained sequence is limited to the CDR3, 36 bases, with the frame set at the first base. The germline V gene sets CDR1 to MRHNA and CDR2 to SNTAGT. A distance of 13 bases separates the germline ends of V and J, which lose 6 bases and 10 bases respectively.